The rows below give T cell receptor beta chains drawn from one sample of a study of T cells in localized non-small cell lung cancer. Measured with immunoSEQ multiplex PCR; TCRdb has only the in-frame clones, and not every one. The sample has around 20,000 clones, around 90% seen once. Source: peripheral blood, taken before any cancer treatment. These receptors were collected from a woman aged 40-75 years with stage I lung adenocarcinoma. CDR3s include the opening cysteine and the closing phenylalanine or tryptophan. Fields, in order: CDR3 length, clone size, D gene, J gene, V gene, CDR3 DNA, CDR3 protein. A D gene is named only where the DNA matches it firmly. Size tells how often a clone was seen (once, few, many) or the class of an expanded clone, and some rows leave it out.

cdr3_length: 13; clone_size: NA; d_call: NA; j_call: TRBJ1-1; v_call: TRBV7-9; cdr3_nt: TGTGCCAGCAGCTTGGACAGCGGCACTGAAGCTTTCTTT; cdr3_aa: CASSLDSGTEAFF
cdr3_length: 14; clone_size: NA; d_call: NA; j_call: TRBJ1-1; v_call: TRBV6-1; cdr3_nt: TGTGCCAGCAGTGACTTGGGGTGGGGCACTGAAGCTTTCTTT; cdr3_aa: CASSDLGWGTEAFF
cdr3_length: 12; clone_size: few; d_call: NA; j_call: TRBJ1-1; v_call: TRBV29-1; cdr3_nt: TGCAGCGTTGTGGTGAGCGCCCCGGGTCCTTTCTTT; cdr3_aa: CSVVVSAPGPFF
cdr3_length: 15; clone_size: few; d_call: NA; j_call: TRBJ1-5; v_call: TRBV19; cdr3_nt: TGTGCCAGTAGACCTGGACACAATAGCAATCAGCCCCAGCATTTT; cdr3_aa: CASRPGHNSNQPQHF
cdr3_length: 14; clone_size: NA; d_call: TRBD1; j_call: TRBJ2-1; v_call: TRBV7-7; cdr3_nt: TGTGCTAGCAGCTTGGACAGGGCCTCCAATGAGCAGTTCTTC; cdr3_aa: CASSLDRASNEQFF
cdr3_length: 13; clone_size: NA; d_call: NA; j_call: TRBJ2-1; v_call: TRBV9; cdr3_nt: TGTGCCAGCAGCGTAGGGGGAAACAATGAGCAGTTCTTC; cdr3_aa: CASSVGGNNEQFF
cdr3_length: 13; clone_size: NA; d_call: NA; j_call: TRBJ1-1; v_call: TRBV7-2; cdr3_nt: TGTGCCAGCAGCTTAATTTCTCGGGCTGAAGCTTTCTTT; cdr3_aa: CASSLISRAEAFF
cdr3_length: 11; clone_size: NA; d_call: NA; j_call: TRBJ1-2; v_call: TRBV20-1; cdr3_nt: TGCATCCTCCCCCCAGGGGCTGGCTACACCTTC; cdr3_aa: CILPPGAGYTF
cdr3_length: 16; clone_size: NA; d_call: TRBD1; j_call: TRBJ2-7; v_call: TRBV2; cdr3_nt: TGTGCCAGCAGGAGAACCGGGACAGTTACCTCCTACGAGCAGTACTTC; cdr3_aa: CASRRTGTVTSYEQYF
cdr3_length: 13; clone_size: NA; d_call: NA; j_call: TRBJ2-7; v_call: TRBV7-6; cdr3_nt: TGTGCCAGCAGCTTGGGCCTCTCCTACGAGCAGTACTTC; cdr3_aa: CASSLGLSYEQYF
cdr3_length: 14; clone_size: NA; d_call: TRBD2; j_call: TRBJ2-1; v_call: TRBV19; cdr3_nt: TGTGCCAGTAGTATAGGGGGACTAGCCGGAGGAGAGTTCTTC; cdr3_aa: CASSIGGLAGGEFF
cdr3_length: 13; clone_size: NA; d_call: NA; j_call: TRBJ1-1; v_call: TRBV6-6; cdr3_nt: TGTGCCAGCAGTTCCATCCCCCGAACTGAAGCTTTCTTT; cdr3_aa: CASSSIPRTEAFF
cdr3_length: 13; clone_size: NA; d_call: NA; j_call: TRBJ1-5; v_call: TRBV6-5; cdr3_nt: TGTGCCAGCAGCCCCTCGGGGGATCAGCCCCAGCATTTT; cdr3_aa: CASSPSGDQPQHF
cdr3_length: 12; clone_size: NA; d_call: NA; j_call: TRBJ1-5; v_call: TRBV19; cdr3_nt: TGTGCCAGTACCAAACAGGGACAGCCCCAGCATTTT; cdr3_aa: CASTKQGQPQHF
cdr3_length: 13; clone_size: NA; d_call: TRBD1; j_call: TRBJ1-2; v_call: TRBV6-6; cdr3_nt: TGTGCCAGCAGTCAGACAGGGGTGGATGGCTACACCTTC; cdr3_aa: CASSQTGVDGYTF
cdr3_length: 16; clone_size: NA; d_call: NA; j_call: TRBJ1-4; v_call: TRBV21-1; cdr3_nt: TGTGCCAGCAGCAAAGAAAGGGAAGTGGTGAATGAAAAACTGTTTTTT; cdr3_aa: CASSKEREVVNEKLFF
cdr3_length: 15; clone_size: NA; d_call: TRBD1; j_call: TRBJ1-1; v_call: TRBV6-4; cdr3_nt: TGTGCCAGCAGTGACTCGGCAGGGGGGTACACTGAAGCTTTCTTT; cdr3_aa: CASSDSAGGYTEAFF
cdr3_length: 14; clone_size: NA; d_call: NA; j_call: TRBJ1-1; v_call: TRBV29-1; cdr3_nt: TGCAGCGTTGAAGCAACCACAGGGAACACTGAAGCTTTCTTT; cdr3_aa: CSVEATTGNTEAFF
cdr3_length: 15; clone_size: NA; d_call: NA; j_call: TRBJ2-1; v_call: TRBV10-3; cdr3_nt: TGTGCCATCAGTGAGTTCGGGGAATCCTACAATGAGCAGTTCTTC; cdr3_aa: CAISEFGESYNEQFF
cdr3_length: 14; clone_size: NA; d_call: NA; j_call: TRBJ2-1; v_call: TRBV19; cdr3_nt: TGTGCCAGTAGAAAACGGGGTTCCTACAATGAGCAGTTCTTC; cdr3_aa: CASRKRGSYNEQFF
cdr3_length: 13; clone_size: NA; d_call: NA; j_call: TRBJ2-7; v_call: TRBV28; cdr3_nt: TGTGCCAGCAGTTTAGGGACGGTCTACGAGCAGTACTTC; cdr3_aa: CASSLGTVYEQYF
cdr3_length: 16; clone_size: NA; d_call: TRBD1; j_call: TRBJ2-4; v_call: TRBV19; cdr3_nt: TGTGCCAGTAGTATGGAGGGACAGGGTTTAGGAAACATTCAGTACTTC; cdr3_aa: CASSMEGQGLGNIQYF
cdr3_length: 15; clone_size: NA; d_call: NA; j_call: TRBJ1-5; v_call: TRBV12-5; cdr3_nt: TGTGCTAGTGGTTTTTCCAGGGTCGGTAATCAGCCCCAGCATTTT; cdr3_aa: CASGFSRVGNQPQHF
cdr3_length: 10; clone_size: NA; d_call: NA; j_call: TRBJ2-7; v_call: TRBV28; cdr3_nt: TGTGCCAGCAGTTTTATCGAGCAGTACTTC; cdr3_aa: CASSFIEQYF
cdr3_length: 14; clone_size: NA; d_call: NA; j_call: TRBJ2-7; v_call: TRBV6-1; cdr3_nt: TGTGCCAGCACGGAATTAGGCACCTCCTACGAGCAGTACTTC; cdr3_aa: CASTELGTSYEQYF
cdr3_length: 15; clone_size: NA; d_call: NA; j_call: TRBJ2-2; v_call: TRBV7-2; cdr3_nt: TGTGCCAGCAGCTTACAGGGGCCTTACACCGGGGAGCTGTTTTTT; cdr3_aa: CASSLQGPYTGELFF
cdr3_length: 15; clone_size: NA; d_call: NA; j_call: TRBJ1-3; v_call: TRBV19; cdr3_nt: TGTGCCAGTATTCGGACGCAGGTCTCTGGAAACACCATATATTTT; cdr3_aa: CASIRTQVSGNTIYF
cdr3_length: 14; clone_size: NA; d_call: NA; j_call: TRBJ2-2; v_call: TRBV2; cdr3_nt: TGTGCCAGCAGTCACATGGACGGTCCCGGGGAGCTGTTTTTT; cdr3_aa: CASSHMDGPGELFF
cdr3_length: 13; clone_size: NA; d_call: NA; j_call: TRBJ2-5; v_call: TRBV2; cdr3_nt: TGTGCCAGCAGTGAGGTGGATCAAGAGACCCAGTACTTC; cdr3_aa: CASSEVDQETQYF
cdr3_length: 15; clone_size: NA; d_call: TRBD1; j_call: TRBJ2-1; v_call: TRBV28; cdr3_nt: TGTGCCAGCAGCTCCGGGACAGGGGTATACAATGAGCAGTTCTTC; cdr3_aa: CASSSGTGVYNEQFF
cdr3_length: 15; clone_size: NA; d_call: TRBD1; j_call: TRBJ1-2; v_call: TRBV6-5; cdr3_nt: TGTGCCAGCAGTTCCTTGGACAGGTCAGCCTATGGCTACACCTTC; cdr3_aa: CASSSLDRSAYGYTF